One and the same sample provided the 31 T cell receptor beta chains below, sequenced in a study of blood T cell repertoires in COVID-19. The repertoire was sequenced with immunoSEQ multiplex PCR; TCRdb's copy has only in-frame clones and lacks some. This sample has almost 90,000 clones, with 90% found just once. The sequencing sample was made of peripheral blood. These receptors came from a man aged 18 to 29 with COVID-19, enrolled during active disease.

This rearrangement joins TRBV4-1 to TRBJ2-1; 7 bases are shared with TRBD2. Germline V lookup: CDR1 MGHRA, CDR2 YSYEKL. The ends lost 2 bases at V and 3 bases at J; junction bases unmatched: 4. There are 15 residues in the CDR3. CDR3 sequence: CASSQLGGSYNEQFF. The DNA of the CDR3 is TGCGCCAGCAGCCAACTGGGCGGGAGCTACAATGAGCAGTTCTTC.

The V and J genes are TRBV28 and TRBJ2-1, with 9 bases fitting TRBD1. The J segment lost 4 bases and the V segment lost 4 bases, leaving 8 bases of the junction unmatched. The CDR3 is made up of 16 amino acids. Germline V gene lookup returns CDR1 MDHEN and CDR2 SYDVKM. The CDR3 region is CASSSPWGQGYNEQFF. The CDR3 nucleotides read TGTGCCAGCAGTTCGCCTTGGGGACAGGGATACAATGAGCAGTTCTTC.

The chain carries TRBV4-3 and TRBJ1-6, with D possibly being TRBD1 (5 bases). V shed 0 bases and J shed 6 bases, with 9 bases lying between them. Germline loops: CDR1 LGHNA, CDR2 YSLEER. The CDR3 is 15 amino acids. The CDR3 reads CASSQDQGTNSPLHF. In DNA, the CDR3 is TGCGCCAGCAGCCAAGATCAGGGAACTAATTCACCCCTCCACTTT.

The gene calls are TRBV7-8 and TRBJ2-7, with 8 bases aligning to TRBD2. Germline CDR1 reads SGHVS; CDR2 reads FQNEAQ. J was trimmed by 6 bases and V by 5 bases; bases with no gene match: 12. The length of the CDR3 is 15 residues. The CDR3 region is CASSPNVREGGEQYF. Here the CDR3 DNA reads TGTGCCAGCAGCCCAAATGTTCGGGAGGGCGGCGAGCAGTACTTC.

This clone appeared a single time. The V call is TRBV12-3 or TRBV12-4, the J call TRBJ2-3; no reliable D call. The CDR3 has 13 residues. Trimming pared 8 bases from V and 5 bases from J, leaving 14 bases between. CDR3 nucleotides: TGTGCCAGCGGAGCTAGTTCCGGAGATACGCAGTATTTT. Translated, it gives CASGASSGDTQYF.

The chain carries TRBV9 and TRBJ1-1; possible D gene TRBD1, 5 bases. The CDR3 covers 15 residues. Germline V gives CDR1 SGDLS, CDR2 YYNGEE. Trimming removed 0 bases from V and 0 bases from J, with 9 bases in between. In DNA, the CDR3 is TGTGCCAGCAGCGTAGGTGGGGGGTTGAACACTGAAGCTTTCTTT. Encoded protein: CASSVGGGLNTEAFF.

The chain uses TRBV28 and TRBJ2-7, with 9 bases identical to TRBD2. V shed 4 bases and J 3 bases; nucleotides not matched to a gene: 10. The CDR3 spans 16 residues. Germline V gene data show CDR1 as MDHEN and CDR2 as SYDVKM. CDR3 nucleotides: TGTGCCAGCAGTTCCCCGGGACTAGCTCTGAACTACGAGCAGTACTTC. Encoded protein: CASSSPGLALNYEQYF.

This clone has only one observation. The chain has TRBV10-1 and TRBJ2-3; perhaps TRBD2 as D (6 bases). Germline CDR1 WNHNN, CDR2 SYGVQD (reference sequence). The V gene lost 0 bases and the J gene lost 7 bases, with 11 bases spanning the gap. This CDR3 has 14 residues. The CDR3 sequence is CASSESLAAHTQYF. In DNA, the CDR3 is TGCGCCAGCAGTGAGTCACTAGCTGCGCATACGCAGTATTTT.

The chain is built from TRBV2 and TRBJ2-7; TRBD1 aligns across 8 bases. Germline assignment: CDR1 SNHLY and CDR2 FYNNEI. This CDR3 region has 14 residues. V lost 4 bases and J lost 2; bases outside the gene matches: 4. The CDR3 sequence is CASSADRATYEQYF. As DNA, the CDR3 is TGTGCCAGCAGTGCGGACAGGGCCACCTACGAGCAGTACTTC.

The sample holds a few counts of this clone. This sequence joins TRBV12-3 or TRBV12-4 and TRBJ1-1, with 7 bases matching TRBD1. The CDR3 consists of 13 residues. The V gene end was trimmed by 6 bases and the J gene end by 2 bases; junction bases not matched to a gene: 3. CDR3 in amino acids: CASSRQGNTEAFF. The CDR3 DNA sequence: TGTGCCAGCAGCCGACAGGGAAACACTGAAGCTTTCTTT.

About this clone: This same CDR3 is encoded by further DNA sequences in the sample. The genes are TRBV7-2 and TRBJ2-5; tentatively, D is TRBD2 (6 bases). CDR1 and CDR2 (germline): SGHTA, FQGNSA. The CDR3 spans 13 residues. Trimming removed 3 bases at V and 5 bases at J, with 10 bases between. CDR3 in amino acids: CASSFTGGETQYF. CDR3 bases: TGTGCCAGCAGCTTTACAGGAGGGGAGACCCAGTACTTC.

The chain combines TRBV5-8 with TRBJ1-5; no firm D call. V dropped 1 base and J dropped 9 bases, with 8 bases sitting between them. Germline assignment: CDR1 SGHTS and CDR2 YDEGEE. This CDR3 region has 12 residues. In nucleotides, the CDR3 is TGTGCCAGCAGCTTGACATATCGGCCCCAGCATTTT. Translating it yields CASSLTYRPQHF.

This rearrangement joins TRBV30 to TRBJ1-5, with TRBD1 matching over 7 bases. CDR3 size: 12 residues. Germline-derived CDR1 and CDR2 are GTSNPN and SVGIG (reference sequence). V lost 5 bases, J lost 4 bases, and 2 bases stayed unmatched. The CDR3 nucleotides read TGTGCCTGGGAACAGGGGAATCAGCCCCAGCATTTT. Translation: CAWEQGNQPQHF.

The CDR3 DNA sequence: TGTGCCAGCAGATCCGACAGAGACTACGAGCAGTACTTC. Protein: CASRSDRDYEQYF. This rearrangement joins TRBV7-2 to TRBJ2-7; the D gene is possibly TRBD1 (5 bases). Germline CDR1 reads SGHTA; CDR2 reads FQGNSA. This CDR3 has 13 amino acids. V dropped 6 bases and J dropped 3 bases, with 12 bases sitting between them.

The rearrangement links TRBV16 to TRBJ2-2, with D perhaps TRBD1 (6 bases). The V gene lost 2 bases and the J gene lost 2 bases, with 12 bases spanning the gap. The CDR3 extends over 16 amino acids. Germline CDR1 is KGHSY and CDR2 is FQNENV. CDR3 bases: TGTGCCAGCAGCCAACGAGGGGGAATCAACACCGGGGAGCTGTTTTTT. It encodes CASSQRGGINTGELFF.

The chain links TRBV7-9 to TRBJ2-1; D is unresolved. With 5 bases removed from V and 6 bases from J, the gap between germline ends came to 8 bases. Germline V lookup: CDR1 SEHNR, CDR2 FQNEAQ (reference sequence). This CDR3 has 12 amino acids. The CDR3 here is CASSESGNEQFF. CDR3 in DNA: TGTGCCAGCAGCGAGTCGGGCAATGAGCAGTTCTTC.

As DNA, the CDR3 is TGTGCCAGCAGCCAACGTCGGGTCCAAGAGACCCAGTACTTC. Encoded protein: CASSQRRVQETQYF. This rearrangement joins TRBV14 to TRBJ2-5, with D unclear. V was cut by 2 bases and J by 1 base, with 8 bases left in between. CDR3 length: 14 residues. Germline V lookup: CDR1 SGHDN, CDR2 FVKESK.

This clone was counted between two and nine times. The chain employs TRBV7-2 and TRBJ1-5, with D possibly TRBD1 on 6 matching bases. CDR3 size: 15 residues. V gave up 5 bases and J gave up 6 bases, with 17 bases separating them. The germline CDR1 and CDR2 sequences are SGHTA and FQGNSA. The CDR3 sequence is CASSPQGPGSQPQHF. The CDR3 DNA follows: TGTGCCAGCAGCCCTCAGGGGCCAGGAAGTCAGCCCCAGCATTTT.

V and J are TRBV5-1 and TRBJ1-4; possibly TRBD1 for D (6 bases). CDR3 size: 16 residues. The V gene lost 0 bases and the J gene lost 0 bases, with 9 bases spanning the gap. Germline-derived CDR1 and CDR2 are SGHRS and YFSETQ. The chain's CDR3 is CASSLAGGATNEKLFF. In DNA form, the CDR3 reads TGCGCCAGCAGCTTGGCGGGGGGCGCAACTAATGAAAAACTGTTTTTT.

The chain uses TRBV7-9 and TRBJ1-5; 9 bases align to TRBD1. Per germline, CDR1 SEHNR and CDR2 FQNEAQ (reference sequence). CDR3 length: 14 residues. Germline trimming cut 11 bases from V and 2 bases from J; bases unmatched to any gene: 7. The CDR3 loop reads CACEQGAGNQPQHF. The CDR3 nucleotides are TGTGCCTGCGAACAGGGGGCGGGCAATCAGCCCCAGCATTTT.

The table lists this clone with a few counts. The chain employs TRBV30 and TRBJ1-3, with D hard to call. In germline, CDR1 is GTSNPN, CDR2 SVGIG (reference sequence). Trimming shortened V by 2 bases and J by 3 bases, and 11 bases separated the two germline ends. This CDR3 has 14 amino acids. The CDR3 here is CAWSLVTGGNTIYF. The CDR3 bases are TGTGCCTGGAGTCTCGTGACGGGTGGAAACACCATATATTTT.

In DNA, the CDR3 is TGTGCCAGCAGTGGTCGCTATTACAATGAGCAGTTCTTC. Translated: CASSGRYYNEQFF. The V call is TRBV2, the J call TRBJ2-1; D gene unclear. V shed 4 bases and J shed 4 bases, with 8 bases lying between them. The germline gives CDR1 SNHLY, CDR2 FYNNEI. The CDR3 contains 13 residues.

The rearrangement joins TRBV30 to TRBJ2-7; tentatively, D is TRBD1 (6 bases). The CDR3 consists of 13 residues. Germline V gives CDR1 GTSNPN, CDR2 SVGIG (reference sequence). V lost 2 bases to trimming and J lost 7 bases, with 15 bases between them. The CDR3 loop reads CAWSKQGLGEQYF. For the CDR3, the DNA is TGTGCCTGGAGTAAACAGGGTTTAGGGGAGCAGTACTTC.

The chain links TRBV9 to TRBJ1-3; 7 bases line up with TRBD1. CDR1 and CDR2 from the germline V gene are SGDLS and YYNGEE. This CDR3 comprises 15 residues. V dropped 3 bases and J dropped 0; count of bases not matched to a gene: 3. The CDR3 is CASSAGTASGNTIYF. For the CDR3, the DNA is TGTGCCAGCAGCGCCGGGACAGCCTCTGGAAACACCATATATTTT. Filled out from reference TRBV9 and TRBJ1-3, the complete variable domain reads DSGVTQTPKHLITATGQRVTLRCSPRSGDLSVYWYQQSLDQGLQFLIQYYNGEERAKGNILERFSAQQFPDLHSELNLSSLELGDSALYFCASSAGTASGNTIYFGEGSWLTVV.

The chain has TRBV2 and TRBJ2-7, with TRBD1 as a possible D gene (6 bases). This CDR3 is 15 amino acids long. With 1 base removed from V and 0 bases from J, the gap between germline ends came to 10 bases. CDR1 and CDR2 from the germline V gene are SNHLY and FYNNEI. The CDR3 loop reads CASSEERTASYEQYF. CDR3 nucleotide sequence: TGTGCCAGCAGTGAAGAACGGACAGCCTCCTACGAGCAGTACTTC.

This clone appeared once. The gene calls are TRBV24-1 and TRBJ2-1, with TRBD2 matching over 8 bases. The CDR3 length is 17 residues. V lost 3 bases to trimming and J lost 7 bases; unmatched junction nucleotides: 13. Germline V gene sequence: CDR1 KGHDR, CDR2 SFDVKD. CDR3 protein: CATSDPVAGHFQNEQFF. CDR3 bases: TGTGCCACCAGTGATCCCGTAGCGGGACACTTCCAAAATGAGCAGTTCTTC.

The chain recombines TRBV11-2 with TRBJ2-7; 9 bases map to TRBD2. The CDR3 has 15 residues. Germline values: CDR1 SGHAT, CDR2 FQNNGV. The ends lost 4 bases at V and 7 bases at J; junction bases unmatched: 11. In DNA, the CDR3 is TGTGCCAGCAGCTCGCTAGCGGGGAAAAGGGGAGAGCAGTACTTC. Protein sequence: CASSSLAGKRGEQYF.

This clone appeared once. The chain has TRBV7-9 and TRBJ2-1; TRBD2 aligns across 10 bases. The CDR3 consists of 15 residues. Trimming took 10 bases from V and 4 from J; bases not matched to a gene: 10. Germline CDR1 and CDR2: SEHNR and FQNEAQ (reference sequence). CDR3 bases: TGTGCCACAAACGGAGGACTAGCGGATTACAATGAGCAGTTCTTC. Protein sequence: CATNGGLADYNEQFF. Complete variable domain (other parts from reference TRBV7-9 and TRBJ2-1): DTGVSQNPRHKITKRGQNVTFRCDPISEHNRLYWYRQTLGQGPEFLTYFQNEAQLEKSRLLSDRFSAERPKGSFSTLEIQRTEQGDSAMYLCATNGGLADYNEQFFGPGTRLTVL.

The chain carries TRBV7-2 and TRBJ2-1, with D unclear. CDR1 and CDR2 (germline): SGHTA, FQGNSA. The CDR3 spans 13 residues. Trimming took off 0 bases at V and 8 bases at J, with 8 bases between the two ends. This CDR3 is CASSLAPRDEQFF. The DNA of the CDR3 is TGTGCCAGCAGCTTAGCTCCGCGTGATGAGCAGTTCTTC.

This chain links TRBV7-8 with TRBJ1-1; D might be TRBD1 (6 bases). Looked up from germline, CDR1 is SGHVS and CDR2 is FQNEAQ. This CDR3 contains 14 residues. Deletions cut 3 bases from V and 3 bases from J, with 11 bases between. In DNA, the CDR3 is TGTGCCAGCAGCTTCCTCAGGGGTTACACTGAAGCTTTCTTT. This encodes CASSFLRGYTEAFF.

This chain links TRBV29-1 with TRBJ1-1, with D possibly matching TRBD1 (5 bases). V lost 6 bases and J 4 bases, leaving 15 bases between the germline ends. Germline V CDR1 and CDR2: SQVTM, ANQGSEA. The CDR3 is made up of 13 amino acids. The CDR3 DNA reads as TGCAGCGTGACGGGACTGTTGAGCACTGAAGCTTTCTTT. It is translated as CSVTGLLSTEAFF.